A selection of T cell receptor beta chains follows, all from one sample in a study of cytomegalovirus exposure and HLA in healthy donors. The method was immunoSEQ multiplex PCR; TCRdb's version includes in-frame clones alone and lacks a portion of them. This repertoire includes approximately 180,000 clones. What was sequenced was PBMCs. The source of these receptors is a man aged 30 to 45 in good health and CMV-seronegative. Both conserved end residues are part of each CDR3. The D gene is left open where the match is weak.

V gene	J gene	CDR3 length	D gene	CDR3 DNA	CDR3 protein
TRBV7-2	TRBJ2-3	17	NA	TGTGCCAGCAGCTTAGAGTCGGGAGTACTGTTCGGAGATACGCAGTATTTT	CASSLESGVLFGDTQYF
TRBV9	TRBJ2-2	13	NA	TGTGCCAGCAGCGTAGTGTCTACCGGGGAGCTGTTTTTT	CASSVVSTGELFF
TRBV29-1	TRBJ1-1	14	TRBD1	TGCAGCGCCATGGACAGGTGGGGAAACACTGAAGCTTTCTTT	CSAMDRWGNTEAFF
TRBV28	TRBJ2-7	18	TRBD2	TGTGCCAGCAGTTTTATCTCAAAAGGACTAGCGGCGGCCTACGAGCAGTACTTC	CASSFISKGLAAAYEQYF
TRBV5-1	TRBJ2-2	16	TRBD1	TGCGCCAGCAGCGGGGGACAGGGGGCGAGCACCGGGGAGCTGTTTTTT	CASSGGQGASTGELFF
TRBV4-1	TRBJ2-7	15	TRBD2	TGCGCCAGCAGCCAAGAAGGGCTAGCGGGCTACGAGCAGTACTTC	CASSQEGLAGYEQYF
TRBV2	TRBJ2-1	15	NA	TGTGCCAGCAGTGAAAGACGTGGTGGGGGGACTGAGCAGTTCTTC	CASSERRGGGTEQFF
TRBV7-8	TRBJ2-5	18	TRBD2	TGTGCCAGCAGCTTATCCTACCGACTAGCGGGGGGGCAAGAGACCCAGTACTTC	CASSLSYRLAGGQETQYF
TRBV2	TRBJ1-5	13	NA	TGTGCCAGCAGTTATATGTTCAATCAGCCCCAGCATTTT	CASSYMFNQPQHF
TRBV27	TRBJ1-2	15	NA	TGTGCCAGCAGTTTATACGGCAGGGGAGTCGATGGCTACACCTTC	CASSLYGRGVDGYTF
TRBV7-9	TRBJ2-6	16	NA	TGTGCCGACCGTGGCGGGGACCCGCTTGGGGCCAACGTCCTGACTTTC	CADRGGDPLGANVLTF
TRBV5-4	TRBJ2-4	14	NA	TGTGCCAGCGGGGCTGTCCTAGCCAAAAACATTCAGTACTTC	CASGAVLAKNIQYF
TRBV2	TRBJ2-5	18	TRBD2	TGTGCCAGCAGTGAAGGGGTACTAGCGGGAGGCTACCAAGAGACCCAGTACTTC	CASSEGVLAGGYQETQYF
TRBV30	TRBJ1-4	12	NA	TGTGCCTGGACTTTCACTCGGGAAAAACTGTTTTTT	CAWTFTREKLFF
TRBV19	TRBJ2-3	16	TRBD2	TGTGCCAGTAGTAGACTAGCGGGCGGGCTTCCAGATACGCAGTATTTT	CASSRLAGGLPDTQYF
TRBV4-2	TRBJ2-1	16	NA	TGTGCCAGCAGCCTATCCTCGGGGGTCACCTACAATGAGCAGTTCTTC	CASSLSSGVTYNEQFF
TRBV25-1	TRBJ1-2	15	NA	TGTGCCAGCAGTGAATGGGGACTAGCTAACTATGGCTACACCTTC	CASSEWGLANYGYTF
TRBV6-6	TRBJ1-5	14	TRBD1	TGTGCCAGCAGTTACGGGACAGGGCGACAGCCCCAGCATTTT	CASSYGTGRQPQHF
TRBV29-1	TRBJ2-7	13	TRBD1	TGCAGCGTTCGACAGGGAAATACCTACGAGCAGTACTTC	CSVRQGNTYEQYF